This TCR beta chain was captured by sequencing in a study of PD-1 blockade in classical Hodgkin lymphoma. TCRdb's table, derived via immunoSEQ multiplex PCR, lists solely in-frame clones and lacks some. The sample shows about 50,000 clones, more than 70% of them seen only once. Germline CDR1 SQVTM, CDR2 ANQGSEA. The CDR3 length is 16 residues. V was pared by 1 base and J by 4 bases, with 19 bases between. Every patient had relapsed following autologous stem cell transplantation, and cohorts differed in brentuximab vedotin exposure. Regarding this clone: Its antigen is undetermined.

Broader study findings: In CD4+ cells, TCR diversity went up significantly by C4D1, but in CD8+ cells it did not. A reduction in baseline TCR diversity was reportedly seen in newly diagnosed patients relative to healthy donors.

This clonotype originated in a human donor with classical Hodgkin lymphoma. Sequencing used peripheral blood mononuclear cells (PBMCs), obtained before the second cycle of nivolumab. The chain carries TRBV29-1 and TRBJ1-1; no firm D call. CDR3 DNA sequence: TGCAGCGTTGAAGTCGCGACGGGCTTCTGGAGCACTGAAGCTTTCTTT. Translated, it gives CSVEVATGFWSTEAFF.